What follows is one T cell receptor (beta chain) and its context. The sample originates from a study of T cell changes during pregnancy in multiple sclerosis. Trimming removed 10 bases from V and 2 bases from J; junction bases left unmatched: 7. CDR1 is MNHEY, CDR2 SVGAGI, per germline. This CDR3 contains 13 residues. This table comes from immunoSEQ multiplex PCR, and its TCRdb copy is limited to in-frame clones, with some not included. The data show roughly 40,000 clones, with approximately 94% seen just once and 1.2% held by the top ten. The sequenced sample was peripheral blood, obtained before pregnancy. This TCR derives from a female donor with multiple sclerosis, enrolled in a pregnancy study. The chain is built from TRBV6-5 and TRBJ1-1; 7 nucleotides align to TRBD1. DNA for the CDR3: TGTGCCACCAAACAGGGGTTTAACACTGAAGCTTTCTTT. Its translation: CATKQGFNTEAFF.